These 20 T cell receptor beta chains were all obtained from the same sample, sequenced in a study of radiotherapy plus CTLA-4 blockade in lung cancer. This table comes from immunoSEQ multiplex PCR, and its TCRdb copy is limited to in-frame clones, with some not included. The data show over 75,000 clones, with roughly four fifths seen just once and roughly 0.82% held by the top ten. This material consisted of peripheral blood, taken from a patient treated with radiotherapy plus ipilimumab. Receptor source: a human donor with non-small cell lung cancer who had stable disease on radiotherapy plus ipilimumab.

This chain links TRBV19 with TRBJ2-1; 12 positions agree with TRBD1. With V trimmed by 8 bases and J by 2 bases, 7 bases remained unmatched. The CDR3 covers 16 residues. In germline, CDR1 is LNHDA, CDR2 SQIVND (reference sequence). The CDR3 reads CASGTGGLEPYNEQFF. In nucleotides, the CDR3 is TGTGCCAGTGGGACAGGGGGCCTGGAACCCTACAATGAGCAGTTCTTC.

CDR3 amino acids: CASSIVGSGSSYEQYF. DNA for the CDR3: TGTGCCAGTAGTATAGTGGGTAGCGGGAGCTCCTACGAGCAGTACTTC. V and J are TRBV19 and TRBJ2-7; 9 nucleotides line up with TRBD2. The J segment lost 0 bases and the V segment lost 1 base, leaving 4 bases of the junction unmatched. CDR1 LNHDA and CDR2 SQIVND come from the germline V gene (reference sequence). The CDR3 spans 16 residues.

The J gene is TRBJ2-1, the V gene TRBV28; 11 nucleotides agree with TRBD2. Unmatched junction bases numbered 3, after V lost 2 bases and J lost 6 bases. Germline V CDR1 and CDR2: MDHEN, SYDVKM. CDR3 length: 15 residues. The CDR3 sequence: CASSLTSGGINEQFF. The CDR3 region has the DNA TGTGCCAGCAGTTTAACTAGCGGGGGTATCAATGAGCAGTTCTTC.

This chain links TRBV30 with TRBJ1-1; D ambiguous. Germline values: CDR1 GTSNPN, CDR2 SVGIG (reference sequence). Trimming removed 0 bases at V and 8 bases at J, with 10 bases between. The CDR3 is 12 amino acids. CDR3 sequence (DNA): TGTGCCTGGAGTGTGCGGGTCGAGGAAGCTTTCTTT. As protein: CAWSVRVEEAFF.

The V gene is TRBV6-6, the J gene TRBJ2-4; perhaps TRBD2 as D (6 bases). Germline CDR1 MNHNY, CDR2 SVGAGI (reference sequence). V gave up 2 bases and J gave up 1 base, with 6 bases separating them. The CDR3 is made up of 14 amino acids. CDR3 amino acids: CASSYGGAKNIQYF. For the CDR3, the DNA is TGTGCCAGCAGTTACGGGGGGGCCAAAAACATTCAGTACTTC.

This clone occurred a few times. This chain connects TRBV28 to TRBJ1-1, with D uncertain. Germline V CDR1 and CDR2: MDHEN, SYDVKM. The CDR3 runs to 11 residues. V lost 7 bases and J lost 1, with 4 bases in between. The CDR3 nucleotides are TGTGCCAGCAAGGGGAACACTGAAGCTTTCTTT. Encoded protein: CASKGNTEAFF.

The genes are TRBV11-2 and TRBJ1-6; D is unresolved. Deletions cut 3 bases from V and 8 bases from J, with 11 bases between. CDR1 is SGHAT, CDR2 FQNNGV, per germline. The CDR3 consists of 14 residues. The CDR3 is CASSFLESHSPLHF. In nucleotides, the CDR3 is TGTGCCAGCAGCTTTTTAGAATCCCATTCACCCCTCCACTTT.

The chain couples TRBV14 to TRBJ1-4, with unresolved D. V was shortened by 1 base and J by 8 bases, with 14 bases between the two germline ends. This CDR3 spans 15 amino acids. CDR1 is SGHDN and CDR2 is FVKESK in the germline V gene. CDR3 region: CASSQGRDGYEKLFF. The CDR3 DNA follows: TGTGCCAGCAGCCAAGGGCGGGATGGTTACGAAAAACTGTTTTTT. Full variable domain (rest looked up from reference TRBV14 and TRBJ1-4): EAGVTQFPSHSVIEKGQTVTLRCDPISGHDNLYWYRRVMGKEIKFLLHFVKESKQDESGMPNNRFLAERTGGTYSTLKVQPAELEDSGVYFCASSQGRDGYEKLFFGSGTQLSVL.

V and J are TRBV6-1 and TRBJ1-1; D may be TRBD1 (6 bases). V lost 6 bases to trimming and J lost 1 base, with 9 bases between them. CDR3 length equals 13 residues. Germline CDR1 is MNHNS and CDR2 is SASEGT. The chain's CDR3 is CASRDSSNTEAFF. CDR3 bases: TGTGCCAGCAGGGACAGCTCGAACACTGAAGCTTTCTTT.

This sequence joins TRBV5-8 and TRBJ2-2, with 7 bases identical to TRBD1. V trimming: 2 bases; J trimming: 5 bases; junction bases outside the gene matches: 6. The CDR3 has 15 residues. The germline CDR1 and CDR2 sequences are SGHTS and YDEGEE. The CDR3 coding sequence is TGTGCCAGCAGCTTCGGGACAGAGGGGACCGGGGAGCTGTTTTTT. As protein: CASSFGTEGTGELFF.

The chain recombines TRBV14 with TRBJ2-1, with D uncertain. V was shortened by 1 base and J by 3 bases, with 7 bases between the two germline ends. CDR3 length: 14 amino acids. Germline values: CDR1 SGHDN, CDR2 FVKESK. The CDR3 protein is CASSQVAGYNEQFF. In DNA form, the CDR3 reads TGTGCCAGCAGCCAAGTCGCCGGCTACAATGAGCAGTTCTTC.

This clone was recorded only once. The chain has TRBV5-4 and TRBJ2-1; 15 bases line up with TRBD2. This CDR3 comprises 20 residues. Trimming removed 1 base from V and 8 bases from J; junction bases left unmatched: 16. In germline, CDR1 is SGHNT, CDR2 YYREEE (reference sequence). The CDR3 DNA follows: TGTGCCAGCAGCTTGAGTTGGACTAGCGGGGGGGCCATCCTACGGGATGAGCAGTTCTTC. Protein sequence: CASSLSWTSGGAILRDEQFF. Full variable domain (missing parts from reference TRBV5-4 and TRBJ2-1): ETGVTQSPTHLIKTRGQQVTLRCSSQSGHNTVSWYQQALGQGPQFIFQYYREEENGRGNFPPRFSGLQFPNYSSELNVNALELDDSALYLCASSLSWTSGGAILRDEQFFGPGTRLTVL.

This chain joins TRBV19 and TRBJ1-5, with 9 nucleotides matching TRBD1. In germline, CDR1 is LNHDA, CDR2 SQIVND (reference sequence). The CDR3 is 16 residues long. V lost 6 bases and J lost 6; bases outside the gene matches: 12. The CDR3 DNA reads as TGTGCCAGTAGCCGCCAGACAGGGGGATCGGGTCAGCCCCAGCATTTT. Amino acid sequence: CASSRQTGGSGQPQHF.

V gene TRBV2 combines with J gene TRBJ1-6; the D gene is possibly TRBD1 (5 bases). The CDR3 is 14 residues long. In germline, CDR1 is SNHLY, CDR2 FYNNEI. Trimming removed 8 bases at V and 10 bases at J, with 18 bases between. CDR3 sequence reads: CASSEGRAKSPLHF. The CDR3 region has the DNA TGTGCCAGCTCCGAAGGCAGGGCGAAATCACCCCTCCACTTT.

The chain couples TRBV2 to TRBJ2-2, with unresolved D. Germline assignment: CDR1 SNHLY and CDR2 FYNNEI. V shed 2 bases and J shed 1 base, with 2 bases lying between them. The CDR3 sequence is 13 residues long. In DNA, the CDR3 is TGTGCCAGCAGTGAAAGGAACACCGGGGAGCTGTTTTTT. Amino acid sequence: CASSERNTGELFF. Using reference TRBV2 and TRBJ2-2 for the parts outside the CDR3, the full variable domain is EPEVTQTPSHQVTQMGQEVILRCVPISNHLYFYWYRQILGQKVEFLVSFYNNEISEKSEIFDDQFSVERPDGSNFTLKIRSTKLEDSAMYFCASSERNTGELFFGEGSRLTVL.

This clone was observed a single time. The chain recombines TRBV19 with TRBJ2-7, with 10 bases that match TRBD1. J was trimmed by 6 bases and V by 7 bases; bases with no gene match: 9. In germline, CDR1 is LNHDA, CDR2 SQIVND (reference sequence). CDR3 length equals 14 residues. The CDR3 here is CASNIGTGASEQYF. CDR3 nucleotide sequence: TGTGCCAGTAATATCGGGACAGGGGCCTCCGAGCAGTACTTC.

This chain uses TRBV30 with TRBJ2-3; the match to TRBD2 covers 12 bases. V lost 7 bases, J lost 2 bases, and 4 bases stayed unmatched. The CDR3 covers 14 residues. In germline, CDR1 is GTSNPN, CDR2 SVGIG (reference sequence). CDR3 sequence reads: CASTSGGNTDTQYF. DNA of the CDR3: TGTGCCTCTACTAGCGGGGGGAACACAGATACGCAGTATTTT.

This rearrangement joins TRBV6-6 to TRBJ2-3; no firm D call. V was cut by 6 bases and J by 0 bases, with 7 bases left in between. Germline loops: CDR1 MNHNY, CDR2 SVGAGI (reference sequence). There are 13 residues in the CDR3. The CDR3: CASRTVSTDTQYF. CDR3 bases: TGTGCCAGCAGAACAGTTAGCACAGATACGCAGTATTTT.

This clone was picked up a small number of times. This CDR3 reads CASSGDRAFDGYTF. In DNA, the CDR3 is TGTGCCAGCAGTGGGGACCGCGCGTTCGATGGCTACACCTTC. The V and J genes are TRBV28 and TRBJ1-2; a weak D match, TRBD1 (5 bases). The CDR3 covers 14 residues. V dropped 5 bases and J dropped 6 bases, with 16 bases sitting between them. Germline lookup yields CDR1 MDHEN and CDR2 SYDVKM.

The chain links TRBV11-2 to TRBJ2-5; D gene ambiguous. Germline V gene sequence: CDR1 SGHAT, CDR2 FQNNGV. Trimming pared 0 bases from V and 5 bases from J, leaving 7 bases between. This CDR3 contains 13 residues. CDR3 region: CASSLDWRETQYF. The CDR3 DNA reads TGTGCCAGCAGCTTAGATTGGCGGGAGACCCAGTACTTC.